The present TCR beta chain was sequenced within a study of identical twins. Study-wide points: Twin-shared out-of-frame alpha sequences showed excess low generation probability.

All donors were healthy, and all were Caucasian. The authors used template switching to add a universal primer site and gave cDNA unique molecular identifiers. TCRdb reprocessed the 5' RACE reads via MiXCR and lists one record per CDR3 protein. The sample has about 490,000 distinct CDR3 sequences, around 15% seen once. For this clonotype: Its antigen is not known.

V gave up 5 bases and J gave up 4 bases; unmatched junction bases: 4. CDR3 length: 14 amino acids. Per the germline V gene, CDR1 is KGHSH and CDR2 is LQKENI. The sample also formed part of further work on yellow fever vaccine responses in identical twins.

The sequencing input was CD4+ T cells sorted from blood. The sequence was obtained from a woman between 18 and 29 years old in good health. This chain uses TRBV18 with TRBJ2-5; 10 bases fit TRBD2. CDR3 sequence: CASSFASGRETQYF. CDR3 coding DNA: TGTGCCAGCTCATTTGCTAGCGGGAGAGAGACCCAGTACTTC.